This note documents a single T cell receptor beta chain sequence. The antigen is undetermined. This record comes from a study of cytomegalovirus exposure and HLA in healthy donors. Study-wide points: HLA alleles were associated with roughly 15,000 TCR beta sequences in a later analysis at 0.05 false discovery rate. It was likely that a cluster of highly shared sequence variants was a sequencing artifact. Later, an analysis showed that TCR beta chains associated with HLA were more clonally expanded than others that were equally common. Some public TCRs appeared in many individuals, while most sequences were rare.

The V and J ends lost 3 bases and 4 bases, in that order; junction bases with no gene match: 14. The CDR3 is 17 amino acids. Germline CDR1 reads MDHEN; CDR2 reads SYDVKM. PCR used 60 Vbeta primers and 13 Jbeta primers. Sequencing used immunoSEQ multiplex PCR; TCRdb keeps in-frame clones, though not all of them. This table holds about 110,000 clones, roughly 82% found once. The TCR comes from a woman aged 45-65 years in good health and CMV-seropositive. Sequencing was done on a sample of PBMCs. V gene TRBV28 combines with J gene TRBJ2-7; 8 nucleotides align to TRBD2. CDR3 coding DNA: TGTGCCAGCAGTTTTTCAAGGAGCGGGAGTACCCAGTACGAGCAGTACTTC. It yields the protein CASSFSRSGSTQYEQYF. Together with reference TRBV28 and TRBJ2-7, the CDR3 gives the full variable domain: DVKVTQSSRYLVKRTGEKVFLECVQDMDHENMFWYRQDPGLGLRLIYFSYDVKMKEKGDIPEGYSVSREKKERFSLILESASTNQTSMYLCASSFSRSGSTQYEQYFGPGTRLTVT.